This TCR beta chain was documented in a study of response to subunit inactivated influenza vaccine. This CDR3 region has 17 residues. In the case of this clonotype: What it recognizes is unknown.

MiXCR was run by TCRdb on the RT-PCR reads, yielding one entry per CDR3 protein. Of roughly 500,000 distinct CDR3 sequences in the sample, about 15% were seen once. Overall study findings and caveats: The study's authors posited that every seasonal influenza vaccination enlists few new T cells.

The sequence derives from a man aged 50 to 69 who received an inactivated influenza vaccine. The chain employs TRBV12-3 or TRBV12-4 and TRBJ2-7; tentatively, D is TRBD1 (6 bases). The specimen was CD4+ T cells sorted from PBMCs, collected 23 months after vaccination. CDR3 residues: CTRSFDPYRVNSYEQYF. In nucleotides, the CDR3 is TGTACCCGCAGTTTTGACCCCTACAGGGTTAACTCCTACGAGCAGTACTTC.